This entry lists 27 T cell receptor beta chains sequenced from one sample in a study of T cell repertoires in cytomegalovirus infection. Their antigen targets remain unknown. TCRdb re-called the reads with MiXCR, one entry per CDR3 protein. The sample shows about 920,000 distinct CDR3 sequences, around 32% of them seen only once. Sequenced material: cultured CD8+ T cells from PBMCs, taken from culture after CMV antigen stimulation. The source is a human donor in good health (CMV status not recorded). Some clones in this sample may be carry-over from other donors' samples.

The table lists this clonotype with many counts. The chain carries TRBV7-2 and TRBJ2-5; 15 bases line up with TRBD2. Losses at the gene ends were 3 bases for V and 5 bases for J; bases not matched to a gene: 7. Germline CDR1 SGHTA, CDR2 FQGNSA. There are 17 residues in the CDR3. This chain's CDR3 is CASSFGLAGGLRETQYF. CDR3 DNA: TGTGCCAGCAGCTTCGGACTAGCGGGGGGGCTCCGGGAGACCCAGTACTTC.

The chain has TRBV7-6 and TRBJ2-5, with 12 bases fitting TRBD2. CDR1 and CDR2 (germline): SGHVS, FNYEAQ. V shed 2 bases, J shed 5 bases, and the junction held 3 bases outside the gene matches. CDR3 size: 15 residues. CDR3 sequence reads: CASSLRTSGAETQYF. DNA for the CDR3: TGTGCCAGCAGCTTAAGGACTAGCGGGGCCGAGACCCAGTACTTC. Variable domain in full (rest from reference TRBV7-6 and TRBJ2-5): GAGVSQSPRYKVTKRGQDVALRCDPISGHVSLYWYRQALGQGPEFLTYFNYEAQQDKSGLPNDRFSAERPEGSISTLTIQRTEQRDSAMYRCASSLRTSGAETQYFGPGTRLLVL.

The chain is built from TRBV6-2 or TRBV6-3 and TRBJ2-1; unclear D gene. The CDR3 loop spans 14 amino acids. The ends were cut back, 0 bases at V and 6 bases at J, with 9 bases in the middle. CDR1 MNHEY and CDR2 SVGEGT come from the germline V gene. The CDR3 sequence is CASSYSVQPNEQFF. The CDR3 bases are TGTGCCAGCAGTTACTCTGTACAGCCCAATGAGCAGTTCTTC.

The CDR3 is CATSRAGTGDEQYF. CDR3 nucleotide sequence: TGTGCCACCAGCAGAGCCGGGACAGGGGACGAGCAGTACTTC. This rearrangement joins TRBV15 to TRBJ2-7; 10 bases line up with TRBD1. There are 14 residues in the CDR3. V dropped 1 base and J dropped 5; count of bases not matched to a gene: 2. Germline V gives CDR1 LNHNV, CDR2 YYDKDF (reference sequence). Full variable domain (outside the CDR3, taken from reference TRBV15 and TRBJ2-7): DAMVIQNPRYQVTQFGKPVTLSCSQTLNHNVMYWYQQKSSQAPKLLFHYYDKDFNNEADTPDNFQSRRPNTSFCFLDIRSPGLGDTAMYLCATSRAGTGDEQYFGPGTRLTVT.

At least ten counts were recorded for this clonotype. The chain uses TRBV7-9 and TRBJ2-7, with D uncertain. The length of the CDR3 is 11 residues. V lost 4 bases and J 2 bases, leaving 3 bases between the germline ends. Per germline, CDR1 SEHNR and CDR2 FQNEAQ (reference sequence). As DNA, the CDR3 is TGTGCCAGCAGCTCCACCTACGAGCAGTACGTC. Amino acid sequence: CASSSTYEQYV.

Comment on this clonotype: This may come from a read error, since a much larger clone is one base off. This chain connects TRBV7-2 to TRBJ2-7; 7 bases map to TRBD1. Germline values: CDR1 SGHTA, CDR2 FQGNSA. The CDR3 contains 13 residues. In DNA, the CDR3 is TGTGCCTGCAGCTTGACAGGGTCTTCCGAGCAGTACGTC. Translation: CACSLTGSSEQYV.

This clonotype came up a few times. The rearrangement joins TRBV12-3 or TRBV12-4 to TRBJ2-3; maybe TRBD1 (5 bases). Trimming took 8 bases from V and 6 from J, leaving 15 bases between them. The length of the CDR3 is 13 residues. The CDR3 protein is CASSTGPLDTQYF. The CDR3 region has the DNA TGTGCCAGCTCTACAGGACCACTCGATACGCAGTATTTT.

The chain couples TRBV5-4 to TRBJ2-1; 11 bases line up with TRBD2. Trimming cost V 0 bases and J 7 bases; bases outside gene matches: 12. CDR1 is SGHNT, CDR2 YYREEE, per germline (reference sequence). There are 18 residues in the CDR3. The DNA for the CDR3 is TGTGCCAGCAGCTTGGCAGGGATAATAGCGGGGGGGGAAAATGAGCAGTTCTTC. As protein: CASSLAGIIAGGENEQFF.

The chain has TRBV19 and TRBJ1-1; perhaps TRBD1 as D (5 bases). In germline, CDR1 is LNHDA, CDR2 SQIVND (reference sequence). The CDR3 contains 16 residues. V shed 9 bases and J shed 4 bases, with 24 bases lying between them. CDR3 sequence (DNA): TGTGCCAGGATTCCGAAGGGGACCCAGCTGAGCACTGAAGCTTTCTTT. Its translation is CARIPKGTQLSTEAFF.

The genes are TRBV20-1 and TRBJ2-7, with TRBD1 matching 7 bases. The CDR3 length is 12 residues. Germline CDR1 and CDR2: DFQATT and SNEGSKA (reference sequence). J was trimmed by 3 bases and V by 3 bases; bases with no gene match: 2. The CDR3: CSARHRGYEQYV. Here the CDR3 DNA reads TGCAGTGCTAGGCACAGGGGCTACGAGCAGTACGTC.

This clonotype was counted ten times or more. The V and J genes are TRBV7-8 and TRBJ1-1, with D possibly TRBD1 on 5 matching bases. CDR1 is SGHVS, CDR2 FQNEAQ, per germline. The V end was cut by 0 bases, the J end by 4 bases, with 12 bases between. The CDR3 is made up of 15 amino acids. The CDR3 spells CASSLAGALGTEAFF. The CDR3 bases are TGTGCCAGCAGCTTAGCAGGGGCTCTAGGCACTGAAGCTTTCTTT.

This clonotype has a handful of counts. The junction departs from germline at one end; a sequencing error may be responsible. V usage is TRBV19 and J usage is TRBJ2-5; weak D call: TRBD2 (6 bases). The CDR3 is made up of 15 amino acids. CDR1 and CDR2 (germline): LNHDA, SQIVND (reference sequence). For the CDR3, the DNA is TGTGCCAGCAGTAGTCCTAGCGATGTGGGAGAGACCCAGTACTTC. Translated, it gives CASSSPSDVGETQYF.

This sequence joins TRBV24-1 and TRBJ2-1; the D gene is possibly TRBD2 (6 bases). CDR3 size: 14 residues. The ends were cut back, 5 bases at V and 10 bases at J, with 17 bases in the middle. Per germline, CDR1 KGHDR and CDR2 SFDVKD. The DNA of the CDR3 is TGTGCCACCAGTGCCCGGGGGAGTTTGACAGAGCAGTTCTTC. Protein product: CATSARGSLTEQFF.

This clonotype turned up a few times. V usage is TRBV20-1 and J usage is TRBJ2-2, with D possibly called TRBD1 or TRBD2 (6 bases each). Germline lookup yields CDR1 DFQATT and CDR2 SNEGSKA (reference sequence). The V and J ends lost 6 bases and 0 bases respectively, with 17 bases between them. The CDR3 is 16 residues long. The CDR3 bases are TGCAGTGCCCCGGGTCGGGGGCCTCCGAACACCGGGGAGCTGTTTTTT. It is translated as CSAPGRGPPNTGELFF.

The sample holds a few counts of this clonotype. The chain combines TRBV4-1 with TRBJ1-2; 7 bases line up with TRBD1. V shed 7 bases, J shed 5 bases, and the junction held 16 bases outside the gene matches. The CDR3 length is 16 residues. Germline V gene lookup returns CDR1 MGHRA and CDR2 YSYEKL. CDR3 in DNA: TGCGCCAGCACCCTCCAGACAGGGAGGGTTCCTTATGGCTACACCTTC. As protein: CASTLQTGRVPYGYTF.

A few counts support this clonotype. The J gene is TRBJ1-3, the V gene TRBV3-1, with D perhaps TRBD1 (6 bases). The CDR3 has 18 amino acids. Trimming removed 2 bases from V and 0 bases from J, with 17 bases in between. Germline loops: CDR1 LGHDT, CDR2 YNNKEL (reference sequence). CDR3 in DNA: TGTGCCAGCAGCCAAAGGACAGCTACCCCTAGCTCTGGAAACACCATATATTTT. Its protein is CASSQRTATPSSGNTIYF.

This clonotype was detected ten times or more. The V and J genes are TRBV7-8 and TRBJ1-6; TRBD1 might be the D (5 bases). Germline CDR1 is SGHVS and CDR2 is FQNEAQ. The V gene lost 4 bases and the J gene lost 2 bases, with 15 bases spanning the gap. The CDR3 covers 17 residues. The CDR3 region has the DNA TGTGCCAGCAGCTCTAGGGGAAGGATAACCTATAATTCACCCCTCCACTTT. Translation: CASSSRGRITYNSPLHF.

J is TRBJ1-3 and V is TRBV4-2; D ambiguous. There are 16 residues in the CDR3. CDR1 and CDR2 (germline): LGHNA, YNFKEQ. The ends were cut back, 0 bases at V and 0 bases at J, with 9 bases in the middle. The CDR3 region is CASSQDRVSSGNTIYF. CDR3 DNA sequence: TGTGCCAGCAGCCAAGACAGAGTCTCCTCTGGAAACACCATATATTTT.

This chain uses TRBV28 with TRBJ2-7, with 12 positions matching TRBD2. After removal of 5 bases from V and 2 bases from J, the junction contained 4 bases not matched to a gene. The CDR3 consists of 15 residues. Germline V gene lookup returns CDR1 MDHEN and CDR2 SYDVKM. Here the CDR3 DNA reads TGTGCCAGCAGTACACTAGCGGGGGGACCCTACGAGCAGTACGTC. Its protein product is CASSTLAGGPYEQYV.

V and J are TRBV7-9 and TRBJ1-3; possibly TRBD1 for D (6 bases). CDR3 length equals 15 residues. V was clipped by 4 bases and J by 3 bases, with 13 bases between them. Germline assignment: CDR1 SEHNR and CDR2 FQNEAQ (reference sequence). CDR3 residues: CASSSLGGYGNTIYF. Written as DNA, the CDR3 is TGTGCCAGCAGCTCCTTAGGGGGTTATGGAAACACCATATATTTT.

Details on this clonotype: Its ends do not fully match the called genes, so a read error is possible. CDR3 region: CVSSEGYSNQPQHF. CDR3 bases: TGTGTCAGCAGTGAGGGATATAGCAATCAGCCCCAGCATTTT. The chain joins TRBV6-1 to TRBJ1-5; D not resolved. Germline V CDR1 and CDR2: MNHNS, SASEGT. The CDR3 is 14 residues long.

In its sample, this clonotype was seen a few times. The J gene is TRBJ2-3, the V gene TRBV2; no clear D. The ends were cut back, 1 base at V and 0 bases at J, with 8 bases in the middle. Germline loops: CDR1 SNHLY, CDR2 FYNNEI. This CDR3 region has 15 residues. The CDR3 region is CASSEDPTSTDTQYF. In DNA, the CDR3 is TGTGCCAGCAGTGAAGATCCGACTAGCACAGATACGCAGTATTTT.

This clonotype was seen more than once but under ten times. The chain uses TRBV4-3 and TRBJ2-1; D gene uncertain. This CDR3 is built from 18 residues. V lost 0 bases and J 0 bases, leaving 15 bases between the germline ends. Germline assignment: CDR1 LGHNA and CDR2 YSLEER. Here the CDR3 reads CASSQDEGYTSSYNEQFF. In DNA form, the CDR3 reads TGCGCCAGCAGCCAAGATGAAGGGTACACAAGCTCCTACAATGAGCAGTTCTTC.

V is TRBV12-3 or TRBV12-4 and J is TRBJ1-5; unclear D gene. This CDR3 comprises 16 residues. Trimming removed 6 bases from V and 2 bases from J, with 17 bases in between. The CDR3 here is CASSPSGAGGNQPQHF. Written as DNA, the CDR3 is TGTGCCAGCAGCCCCTCGGGAGCCGGAGGCAATCAGCCCCAGCATTTT.

J is TRBJ1-1 and V is TRBV27, with a weak D call TRBD1 (6 bases). Germline CDR1 reads MNHEY; CDR2 reads SMNVEV (reference sequence). The CDR3 spans 16 residues. V lost 3 bases, J lost 1 base, and 15 bases lay in between. In DNA, the CDR3 is TGTGCCAGCAGTTTCCAGGGGCCTACCTCGAACACTGAAGCTTTCTTT. Its protein is CASSFQGPTSNTEAFF.

J is TRBJ1-2 and V is TRBV5-5; 8 nucleotides line up with TRBD1. The V gene's germline CDR1 is SGHKS and CDR2 YYEKEE (reference sequence). V shed 4 bases, J shed 6 bases, and the junction held 14 bases outside the gene matches. The CDR3 is made up of 16 amino acids. The CDR3, as DNA: TGTGCCAGCAGCGGGAGACAGGGGAGACCCGGCGATGGCTACACCTTC. This translates into CASSGRQGRPGDGYTF.

The sample holds a few counts of this clonotype. V usage is TRBV7-4 and J usage is TRBJ2-1; 7 bases align to TRBD1. Trimming cost V 6 bases and J 9 bases; bases outside gene matches: 5. Germline lookup yields CDR1 SGHVT and CDR2 SQSDAQ. The CDR3 spans 12 residues. The CDR3 is CASSIDRAEQFF. The DNA of the CDR3 is TGTGCCAGCAGTATCGACAGGGCTGAGCAGTTCTTC.